The sequence of this T cell receptor beta chain was determined in a study of cytomegalovirus exposure and HLA in healthy donors. The CDR3 is 13 residues long. Germline lookup yields CDR1 KGHSH and CDR2 LQKENI. V was pared by 4 bases and J by 7 bases, with 10 bases between. PCR used 60 Vbeta primers and 13 Jbeta primers. Sequencing was performed with immunoSEQ multiplex PCR; in TCRdb, only in-frame clones are kept and a portion is missing. The data contain around 300,000 clones, about four fifths of them singletons. The chain employs TRBV18 and TRBJ1-4; D not certain. This clonotype originated in a woman aged 40 to 50 in good health and CMV-seropositive. Sequencing was done on a sample of PBMCs. The CDR3 nucleotides read TGTGCCAGCTCACTCAAACAACGTGAAAAACTGTTTTTT. Translation gives CASSLKQREKLFF. Drawing the rest from reference TRBV18 and TRBJ1-4, the complete variable domain is NAGVMQNPRHLVRRRGQEARLRCSPMKGHSHVYWYRQLPEEGLKFMVYLQKENIIDESGMPKERFSAEFPKEGPSILRIQQVVRGDSAAYFCASSLKQREKLFFGSGTQLSVL.